Shown below are 28 T cell receptor beta chains from a single sample sequenced in a study of shared clonotypes between healthy human individuals. Repertoires were generated with immunoSEQ multiplex PCR, while TCRdb's copy carries only in-frame clones and drops some. The table shows about 2.3 million clones, with approximately 95% occurring only once. The sample comprised naive CD4+ T cells from PBMCs. The subset was: CD45RA+ positively selected. These receptor sequences come from a man between 18 and 35 years old in good health. Some clones in this sample may be carry-over from other donors' samples.

The table lists this clone with a count of one. This chain joins TRBV5-4 and TRBJ2-2; D unclear. V was shortened by 5 bases and J by 1 base, with 6 bases between the two germline ends. Germline lookup yields CDR1 SGHNT and CDR2 YYREEE (reference sequence). This CDR3 contains 13 residues. CDR3 in DNA: TGTGCCAGCAGGTGGGGGAACACCGGGGAGCTGTTTTTT. It translates to CASRWGNTGELFF.

The chain employs TRBV6-5 and TRBJ2-1; the match to TRBD2 covers 9 bases. The V gene end was trimmed by 2 bases and the J gene end by 9 bases; junction bases not matched to a gene: 8. In germline, CDR1 is MNHEY, CDR2 SVGAGI. CDR3 length: 15 amino acids. The CDR3: CASSYEGLAPSEQFF. CDR3 bases: TGTGCCAGCAGTTACGAGGGACTAGCCCCTTCTGAGCAGTTCTTC.

The chain employs TRBV4-1 and TRBJ2-5; TRBD1 might be the D (6 bases). The CDR3 length is 16 residues. CDR1 and CDR2 from the germline V gene are MGHRA and YSYEKL. The V end was cut by 1 base, the J end by 7 bases, with 19 bases between. The CDR3 DNA is TGCGCCAGCAGCCAAGGGACAGCAACCGGGTTTGGGACCCAGTACTTC. Translating gives CASSQGTATGFGTQYF.

This clone was detected only once. This chain links TRBV4-1 with TRBJ2-1; D might be TRBD1 or TRBD2, each matching 5 bases. Looked up from germline, CDR1 is MGHRA and CDR2 is YSYEKL. The CDR3 consists of 14 residues. Trimming took 2 bases from V and 2 from J, leaving 7 bases between them. This chain's CDR3 is CASSQPGPYNEQFF. The CDR3 bases are TGCGCCAGCAGCCAACCGGGACCCTACAATGAGCAGTTCTTC.

This chain connects TRBV30 to TRBJ2-7; a weak D match, TRBD1 (5 bases). V gave up 4 bases and J gave up 9 bases, with 22 bases separating them. Germline CDR1 reads GTSNPN; CDR2 reads SVGIG (reference sequence). The CDR3 runs 14 residues. For the CDR3, the DNA is TGTGCCTGGACCCCTCGTCCCCAGGGCCAACGGCAGTACTTC. It codes for CAWTPRPQGQRQYF. The variable domain in full, with the rest retrieved from reference TRBV30 and TRBJ2-7, is SQTIHQWPATLVQPVGSPLSLECTVEGTSNPNLYWYRQAAGRGLQLLFYSVGIGQISSEVPQNLSASRPQDRQFILSSKKLLLSDSGFYLCAWTPRPQGQRQYFGPGTRLTVT.

V is TRBV7-7 and J is TRBJ2-4, with 10 bases identical to TRBD2. Germline V CDR1 and CDR2: SSHAT, FNYEAQ (reference sequence). The length of the CDR3 is 15 residues. V shed 5 bases and J 6 bases; nucleotides not matched to a gene: 7. The CDR3 reads CASSPTGLAPNIQYF. CDR3 bases: TGTGCCAGCAGCCCCACGGGACTAGCGCCAAACATTCAGTACTTC.

The V gene is TRBV6-1, the J gene TRBJ2-2; the match to TRBD2 covers 9 bases. The V segment lost 7 bases and the J segment 1 base; nucleotides outside the gene matches: 4. The CDR3 is 15 residues long. Germline V gives CDR1 MNHNS, CDR2 SASEGT. This CDR3 reads CASKKLAGNTGELFF. For the CDR3, the DNA is TGTGCCAGCAAGAAACTAGCGGGGAACACCGGGGAGCTGTTTTTT.

V and J are TRBV28 and TRBJ1-1; the D is unclear. The CDR3 is made up of 11 amino acids. Germline assignment: CDR1 MDHEN and CDR2 SYDVKM. Trimming removed 6 bases from V and 9 bases from J, with 11 bases in between. The CDR3 nucleotides read TGTGCCAGCAGCACTTATCTTAAAGCTTTCTTT. This translates into CASSTYLKAFF.

The chain links TRBV7-3 to TRBJ1-1; D gene ambiguous. This CDR3 comprises 15 residues. The germline V gene has CDR1 SGHTA and CDR2 FQGTGA. V shed 4 bases and J shed 3 bases, with 15 bases lying between them. CDR3 DNA sequence: TGTGCCAGCAGCTCCGCCCCCGGGAGGGACACTGAAGCTTTCTTT. Protein product: CASSSAPGRDTEAFF.

The chain has TRBV11-2 and TRBJ2-5; D possibly uses TRBD1 or TRBD2 (5 bases each). The germline gives CDR1 SGHAT, CDR2 FQNNGV. This CDR3 is built from 14 residues. Trimming stripped 8 bases from V and 2 bases from J, with 15 bases between. The CDR3 DNA is TGTGCCAGCCGCCGGGGCCCTCTTCAAGAGACCCAGTACTTC. The encoded protein is CASRRGPLQETQYF.

The chain uses TRBV30 and TRBJ2-4; no definite D call. The germline V gene has CDR1 GTSNPN and CDR2 SVGIG (reference sequence). The CDR3 totals 14 residues. Trimming removed 0 bases from V and 8 bases from J, with 14 bases in between. As DNA, the CDR3 is TGTGCCTGGAGTGTGAGAGGTCTCCTTGACATTCAGTACTTC. This codes for CAWSVRGLLDIQYF.

The V and J genes are TRBV7-9 and TRBJ2-5; 8 positions agree with TRBD1. Trimming removed 2 bases from V and 5 bases from J; junction bases left unmatched: 4. CDR1 SEHNR and CDR2 FQNEAQ come from the germline V gene (reference sequence). This CDR3 is built from 14 residues. The CDR3 loop reads CASSLSGGAETQYF. The CDR3 DNA sequence: TGTGCCAGCAGCTTATCAGGGGGCGCGGAGACCCAGTACTTC.

CDR3 DNA: TGTGCCAGCACCGCAACGGGGGGGGTAACAGATACGCAGTATTTT. It codes for CASTATGGVTDTQYF. The chain links TRBV9 to TRBJ2-3; 8 nucleotides line up with TRBD2. This CDR3 region has 15 residues. Germline trimming cut 6 bases from V and 3 bases from J; bases unmatched to any gene: 9. CDR1 and CDR2 from the germline V gene are SGDLS and YYNGEE.

The rearrangement uses TRBV25-1 and TRBJ1-2; D not resolved. Trimming removed 2 bases at V and 8 bases at J, with 12 bases between. Germline assignment: CDR1 MGHDK and CDR2 SYGVNS. This CDR3 region has 13 residues. CDR3 amino acids: CASSEAGPVGYTF. As DNA, the CDR3 is TGTGCCAGCAGTGAAGCGGGTCCCGTCGGCTACACCTTC.

V usage is TRBV19 and J usage is TRBJ2-5, with 10 bases fitting TRBD2. Looked up from germline, CDR1 is LNHDA and CDR2 is SQIVND (reference sequence). The CDR3 is 18 amino acids. The junction had 14 bases not matched to a gene; V was cut back by 3 bases and J by 4 bases. CDR3 loop: CASSMAVGSGRAGETQYF. The CDR3 nucleotides are TGTGCCAGTAGTATGGCGGTCGGGAGCGGGAGGGCTGGAGAGACCCAGTACTTC.

The V and J genes are TRBV28 and TRBJ1-2, with D perhaps TRBD1 (5 bases). The germline gives CDR1 MDHEN, CDR2 SYDVKM. The CDR3 loop spans 15 amino acids. Trimming left V 0 bases short and J 3 bases short, with 11 bases between. CDR3 amino acids: CASSLWSGGDYGYTF. The CDR3 nucleotides read TGTGCCAGCAGTTTATGGTCGGGGGGGGACTATGGCTACACCTTC.

The chain combines TRBV7-8 with TRBJ2-5; D ambiguous. The CDR3 consists of 14 residues. In germline, CDR1 is SGHVS, CDR2 FQNEAQ. V lost 1 base and J lost 1, with 7 bases in between. CDR3 DNA sequence: TGTGCCAGCAGCTTAGGACCATCCCAAGAGACCCAGTACTTC. It translates to CASSLGPSQETQYF.

In its sample, this clone was seen once. This sequence joins TRBV9 and TRBJ2-5; possibly TRBD2 for D (6 bases). With 0 bases removed from V and 4 bases from J, the gap between germline ends came to 10 bases. Germline CDR1 reads SGDLS; CDR2 reads YYNGEE. The CDR3 consists of 14 residues. CDR3 residues: CASSVGEAPETQYF. The CDR3 DNA reads TGTGCCAGCAGCGTAGGGGAGGCCCCAGAGACCCAGTACTTC.

The CDR3 DNA is TGTGCCAGCAGCTTAGCGTTACAGAGAAATGAAAAACTGTTTTTT. Residues: CASSLALQRNEKLFF. V usage is TRBV7-9 and J usage is TRBJ1-4; D unresolved. V lost 0 bases and J lost 5, with 10 bases in between. This CDR3 is built from 15 residues. CDR1 and CDR2 (germline): SEHNR, FQNEAQ (reference sequence).

Details on this clone: The sample carries other DNA sequences with the same CDR3. The chain recombines TRBV5-1 with TRBJ2-7; the match to TRBD2 covers 12 bases. Germline assignment: CDR1 SGHRS and CDR2 YFSETQ. Unmatched junction bases numbered 5, after V lost 4 bases and J lost 3 bases. This CDR3 has 15 amino acids. The CDR3 region has the DNA TGCGCCAGCAGCCCAGGACTAGCGGGGTTCTACGAGCAGTACTTC. Encoded protein: CASSPGLAGFYEQYF.

The chain links TRBV5-5 to TRBJ1-2; D is perhaps TRBD1 (5 bases). This CDR3 has 13 residues. V was clipped by 2 bases and J by 3 bases, with 8 bases between them. Germline V gene data show CDR1 as SGHKS and CDR2 as YYEKEE (reference sequence). CDR3 nucleotides: TGTGCCAGCAGCTTCGGGACGGACTATGGCTACACCTTC. Protein product: CASSFGTDYGYTF.

The J gene is TRBJ1-5, the V gene TRBV6-5; 8 bases are shared with TRBD1. This CDR3 region has 15 residues. The trim removed 7 bases at V and 3 bases at J, leaving 8 bases unmatched. Per the germline V gene, CDR1 is MNHEY and CDR2 is SVGAGI. In DNA form, the CDR3 reads TGTGCCAGCAACCTAAGGGGACAGGCCAATCAGCCCCAGCATTTT. Translating gives CASNLRGQANQPQHF.

The chain combines TRBV5-1 with TRBJ2-2; 13 bases align to TRBD2. Germline CDR1 and CDR2: SGHRS and YFSETQ. The CDR3 contains 15 residues. V dropped 5 bases and J dropped 4; count of bases not matched to a gene: 2. The CDR3 sequence is CASRRTSGSTGELFF. The CDR3 DNA reads TGCGCCAGCAGACGGACTAGCGGGAGCACCGGGGAGCTGTTTTTT.

The chain combines TRBV29-1 with TRBJ2-3; D not certain. From germline, CDR1 is SQVTM and CDR2 ANQGSEA. Trimming removed 0 bases from V and 5 bases from J, with 6 bases in between. There are 12 residues in the CDR3. This chain's CDR3 is CSVEDNKDTQYF. CDR3 bases: TGCAGCGTTGAAGATAATAAAGATACGCAGTATTTT.

The rearrangement uses TRBV4-2 and TRBJ2-7; 9 bases are shared with TRBD1. Germline assignment: CDR1 LGHNA and CDR2 YNFKEQ. The CDR3 extends over 16 amino acids. V shed 0 bases, J shed 5 bases, and the junction held 8 bases outside the gene matches. CDR3 in amino acids: CASSQEQDRGEDEQYF. The CDR3 coding sequence is TGTGCCAGCAGCCAAGAACAGGACAGGGGAGAAGACGAGCAGTACTTC.

The rearrangement uses TRBV27 and TRBJ1-2, with D perhaps matching TRBD1 (5 bases). The germline CDR1 and CDR2 sequences are MNHEY and SMNVEV (reference sequence). Trimming left V 8 bases short and J 8 bases short, with 15 bases between. The CDR3 sequence is 12 residues long. CDR3 sequence (DNA): TGTGCCAGCGGAAAGCGGGGCCAGGGCTACACCTTC. Protein product: CASGKRGQGYTF.

The rearrangement joins TRBV9 to TRBJ1-4; D gene unclear. The CDR3 sequence is 13 residues long. Trimming removed 4 bases from V and 0 bases from J, with 4 bases in between. Germline CDR1 reads SGDLS; CDR2 reads YYNGEE. CDR3 in DNA: TGTGCCAGCAGCCGATCAACTAATGAAAAACTGTTTTTT. This encodes CASSRSTNEKLFF.

The chain carries TRBV2 and TRBJ2-7; 7 nucleotides agree with TRBD2. With 6 bases clipped from V and 4 bases from J, the junction kept 6 bases outside the gene matches. The germline V gene has CDR1 SNHLY and CDR2 FYNNEI. CDR3 length equals 13 residues. The CDR3, as DNA: TGTGCCAGCAGGAGGGAGGGCGTATACGAGCAGTACTTC. As protein: CASRREGVYEQYF.